This is a list of T cell receptor beta chains from one sample in a study of cytomegalovirus exposure and HLA in healthy donors. Using immunoSEQ multiplex PCR, the repertoire was profiled, and TCRdb retains in-frame clones only, with some absent. The table lists about 120,000 clones, approximately 88% of them singletons. Sequenced sample: PBMCs. All receptors come from a man between 18 and 35 years old in good health and CMV-seronegative. Both conserved end residues are part of each CDR3. Fields, in order: clone size, J gene, CDR3 length, D gene, V gene, CDR3 protein, CDR3 DNA. D genes are given only for firm matches. The listing skips clone size in some rows; elsewhere it reads once, few, many or a size class.

clone_size: .
j_call: TRBJ2-7
cdr3_length: 15
d_call: TRBD2
v_call: TRBV7-9
cdr3_aa: CASSLFGGSRYEQYF
cdr3_nt: TGTGCCAGCAGCTTATTCGGCGGGAGTCGCTACGAGCAGTACTTC

clone_size: .
j_call: TRBJ2-1
cdr3_length: 13
d_call: .
v_call: TRBV27
cdr3_aa: CASSLRYYNEQFF
cdr3_nt: TGTGCCAGCAGTTTGCGGTATTACAATGAGCAGTTCTTC

clone_size: .
j_call: TRBJ2-7
cdr3_length: 16
d_call: TRBD1
v_call: TRBV28
cdr3_aa: CASSPTSGGDSYEQYF
cdr3_nt: TGTGCCAGCAGTCCAACCTCAGGGGGCGACTCCTACGAGCAGTACTTC

clone_size: .
j_call: TRBJ1-5
cdr3_length: 16
d_call: .
v_call: TRBV7-8
cdr3_aa: CASSLVLGKNNQPQHF
cdr3_nt: TGTGCCAGCAGCTTAGTGTTGGGCAAGAACAATCAGCCCCAGCATTTT

clone_size: .
j_call: TRBJ2-7
cdr3_length: 12
d_call: .
v_call: TRBV14
cdr3_aa: CASSQDPGEQYF
cdr3_nt: TGTGCCAGCAGCCAAGATCCGGGTGAGCAGTACTTC

clone_size: .
j_call: TRBJ1-5
cdr3_length: 15
d_call: .
v_call: TRBV19
cdr3_aa: CASSGGRTFRQPQHF
cdr3_nt: TGTGCCAGTAGTGGTGGCAGGACATTTCGTCAGCCCCAGCATTTT

clone_size: .
j_call: TRBJ2-7
cdr3_length: 13
d_call: .
v_call: TRBV15
cdr3_aa: CATSGGLDYEQYF
cdr3_nt: TGTGCCACCAGCGGCGGTTTAGACTACGAGCAGTACTTC

clone_size: .
j_call: TRBJ1-4
cdr3_length: 17
d_call: TRBD1
v_call: TRBV9
cdr3_aa: CASSVGTGGGSNEKLFF
cdr3_nt: TGTGCCAGCAGCGTAGGGACAGGGGGTGGATCTAATGAAAAACTGTTTTTT

clone_size: .
j_call: TRBJ2-3
cdr3_length: 16
d_call: TRBD1
v_call: TRBV29-1
cdr3_aa: CSVRGTGTGLLDTQYF
cdr3_nt: TGCAGCGTCCGAGGAACCGGGACAGGGTTGTTAGATACGCAGTATTTT

clone_size: once
j_call: TRBJ1-2
cdr3_length: 13
d_call: .
v_call: TRBV11-1
cdr3_aa: CASSRDRSYGYTF
cdr3_nt: TGTGCCAGCAGCCGCGACAGGTCCTATGGCTACACCTTC

clone_size: few
j_call: TRBJ1-5
cdr3_length: 15
d_call: TRBD1
v_call: TRBV18
cdr3_aa: CASSPTGGGNQPQHF
cdr3_nt: TGTGCCAGCTCACCGACAGGGGGCGGCAATCAGCCCCAGCATTTT

clone_size: once
j_call: TRBJ1-2
cdr3_length: 15
d_call: .
v_call: TRBV6-5
cdr3_aa: CASSYSFPSNYGYTF
cdr3_nt: TGTGCCAGCAGTTACTCGTTTCCTTCTAACTATGGCTACACCTTC

clone_size: .
j_call: TRBJ2-1
cdr3_length: 13
d_call: TRBD1
v_call: TRBV2
cdr3_aa: CASRRTGDNEQFF
cdr3_nt: TGTGCCAGCAGGCGAACAGGGGACAATGAGCAGTTCTTC

clone_size: once
j_call: TRBJ1-6
cdr3_length: 15
d_call: TRBD1
v_call: TRBV9
cdr3_aa: CASSVDTGDNSPLHF
cdr3_nt: TGTGCCAGCAGCGTAGACACAGGGGATAATTCACCCCTCCACTTT

clone_size: .
j_call: TRBJ1-2
cdr3_length: 14
d_call: .
v_call: TRBV7-9
cdr3_aa: CASILIEGILGYTF
cdr3_nt: TGTGCCAGCATCCTTATCGAGGGTATTTTGGGCTACACCTTC

clone_size: .
j_call: TRBJ2-3
cdr3_length: 16
d_call: TRBD1
v_call: TRBV6-1
cdr3_aa: CASSDHSGGSTDTQYF
cdr3_nt: TGTGCCAGCAGTGACCACTCAGGGGGCAGCACAGATACGCAGTATTTT

clone_size: .
j_call: TRBJ2-7
cdr3_length: 14
d_call: TRBD2
v_call: TRBV7-7
cdr3_aa: CASSPGGRADEQYF
cdr3_nt: TGTGCCAGCAGCCCCGGTGGGAGGGCGGACGAGCAGTACTTC

clone_size: .
j_call: TRBJ1-3
cdr3_length: 16
d_call: .
v_call: TRBV19
cdr3_aa: CASSPLPTSGGNTIYF
cdr3_nt: TGTGCCAGTAGCCCCCTCCCGACCTCGGGTGGAAACACCATATATTTT

clone_size: .
j_call: TRBJ1-6
cdr3_length: 15
d_call: .
v_call: TRBV6-1
cdr3_aa: CASSEPGNRNSPLHF
cdr3_nt: TGTGCCAGCAGTGAACCCGGGAACCGTAATTCACCCCTCCACTTT

clone_size: .
j_call: TRBJ2-1
cdr3_length: 16
d_call: TRBD1
v_call: TRBV30
cdr3_aa: CAWSVLSGQGYNEQFF
cdr3_nt: TGTGCCTGGAGTGTATTATCGGGACAGGGCTACAATGAGCAGTTCTTC

clone_size: once
j_call: TRBJ2-6
cdr3_length: 13
d_call: .
v_call: TRBV6-9
cdr3_aa: CARHISGANVLTF
cdr3_nt: TGTGCCCGACACATCTCTGGGGCCAACGTCCTGACTTTC

clone_size: once
j_call: TRBJ2-7
cdr3_length: 14
d_call: TRBD1
v_call: TRBV6-1
cdr3_aa: CASSEMGTGVVWYF
cdr3_nt: TGTGCCAGCAGTGAAATGGGGACAGGGGTAGTGTGGTACTTC

clone_size: .
j_call: TRBJ2-3
cdr3_length: 14
d_call: TRBD2
v_call: TRBV5-4
cdr3_aa: CASSGGGSTDTQYF
cdr3_nt: TGTGCCAGCAGCGGCGGGGGGAGTACAGATACGCAGTATTTT

clone_size: .
j_call: TRBJ2-2
cdr3_length: 20
d_call: TRBD1
v_call: TRBV14
cdr3_aa: CASSQDMDRPHKTNTGELFF
cdr3_nt: TGTGCCAGCAGCCAAGATATGGACAGGCCCCACAAGACCAACACCGGGGAGCTGTTTTTT

clone_size: .
j_call: TRBJ1-5
cdr3_length: 16
d_call: TRBD1
v_call: TRBV4-1
cdr3_aa: CASSQAPGQGHQPQHF
cdr3_nt: TGCGCCAGCAGCCAAGCTCCGGGACAGGGTCATCAGCCCCAGCATTTT

clone_size: .
j_call: TRBJ2-1
cdr3_length: 17
d_call: TRBD2
v_call: TRBV27
cdr3_aa: CASSPRSSGYLYNEQFF
cdr3_nt: TGTGCCAGCAGTCCCCGGTCTAGCGGGTATCTCTACAATGAGCAGTTCTTC

clone_size: .
j_call: TRBJ1-3
cdr3_length: 15
d_call: .
v_call: TRBV21-1
cdr3_aa: CASSKVVPDGNTIYF
cdr3_nt: TGTGCCAGCAGCAAAGTAGTGCCTGATGGAAACACCATATATTTT

clone_size: .
j_call: TRBJ2-7
cdr3_length: 15
d_call: .
v_call: TRBV16
cdr3_aa: CASSQFGTRADEQYF
cdr3_nt: TGTGCCAGCAGCCAATTCGGGACACGGGCGGACGAGCAGTACTTC

clone_size: once
j_call: TRBJ2-3
cdr3_length: 16
d_call: .
v_call: TRBV18
cdr3_aa: CASSPPPGRGTDTQYF
cdr3_nt: TGTGCCAGCTCACCACCCCCGGGTCGCGGCACAGATACGCAGTATTTT